The 25 T cell receptor beta chains below were found in one sample sequenced in a study of blood T cell repertoires in COVID-19. The assay was immunoSEQ multiplex PCR, and TCRdb's table has in-frame clones only and misses some. Of tens of thousands of clones listed, around 88% are singletons. The source material was peripheral blood. All receptors come from an older man with active or convalescent COVID-19.

This chain uses TRBV3-1 (or the pseudogene TRBV3-2) with TRBJ1-1; TRBD1 agrees at 9 bases. Trimming cost V 2 bases and J 6 bases; bases outside gene matches: 4. Germline V gene data show CDR1 as LGHDT and CDR2 as YNNKEL (reference sequence). This CDR3 is 14 amino acids long. The CDR3 sequence: CASSQFRQGAEAFF. CDR3 nucleotide sequence: TGTGCCAGCAGCCAATTTAGACAGGGGGCTGAAGCTTTCTTT.

V is TRBV18 and J is TRBJ2-7, with a weak D call TRBD1 (5 bases). The germline CDR1 and CDR2 sequences are KGHSH and LQKENI. The V and J ends lost 2 bases and 5 bases respectively, with 10 bases between them. The CDR3 runs 13 residues. This CDR3 is CASSPGAGHEQYF. For the CDR3, the DNA is TGTGCCAGCTCACCAGGGGCAGGGCACGAGCAGTACTTC.

This clone has just a few counts. The gene calls are TRBV7-9 and TRBJ2-1; D is unresolved. The germline V and J ends were trimmed by 10 bases and 9 bases, with 10 bases remaining between them. This CDR3 has 10 amino acids. Germline V gene lookup returns CDR1 SEHNR and CDR2 FQNEAQ (reference sequence). The CDR3 DNA is TGTGCCACCCGGTCGGGTGAGCAGTTCTTC. The encoded protein is CATRSGEQFF.

This chain joins TRBV29-1 and TRBJ1-2; D gene ambiguous. This CDR3 region has 13 residues. Trimming took 3 bases from V and 4 from J, leaving 12 bases between them. CDR1 is SQVTM, CDR2 ANQGSEA, per germline. DNA for the CDR3: TGCAGCGTTGATTCCCCCGGAGGCTATGGCTACACCTTC. The encoded protein is CSVDSPGGYGYTF.

The chain joins TRBV9 to TRBJ2-7; the D is unclear. There are 15 residues in the CDR3. Germline CDR1 is SGDLS and CDR2 is YYNGEE. Trimming shortened V by 0 bases and J by 1 base, and 11 bases separated the two germline ends. The CDR3 DNA reads TGTGCCAGCAGCGTAGGTCCAGAACCATCCTACGAGCAGTACTTC. Translated, it gives CASSVGPEPSYEQYF.

J is TRBJ2-2 and V is TRBV7-3; TRBD2 matches 8 bases. The CDR3 sequence is 16 residues long. Germline V gene data show CDR1 as SGHTA and CDR2 as FQGTGA. The V gene end was trimmed by 5 bases and the J gene end by 5 bases; junction bases not matched to a gene: 10. CDR3 in amino acids: CASSQLAGRGTGELFF. The CDR3 bases are TGTGCCAGCAGCCAATTAGCGGGACGGGGGACCGGGGAGCTGTTTTTT. Variable domain in full (rest from reference TRBV7-3 and TRBJ2-2): GAGVSQTPSNKVTEKGKYVELRCDPISGHTALYWYRQSLGQGPEFLIYFQGTGAADDSGLPNDRFFAVRPEGSVSTLKIQRTERGDSAVYLCASSQLAGRGTGELFFGEGSRLTVL.

The sample holds one count of this clone. The chain joins TRBV7-9 to TRBJ2-1; 7 bases fit TRBD1. The V gene end was trimmed by 2 bases and the J gene end by 11 bases; junction bases not matched to a gene: 6. Germline V lookup: CDR1 SEHNR, CDR2 FQNEAQ (reference sequence). This CDR3 is built from 13 residues. For the CDR3, the DNA is TGTGCCAGCAGCTTAAGGGACAGCGGACAGCAGTTCTTC. It encodes CASSLRDSGQQFF.

The V and J genes are TRBV30 and TRBJ2-1; maybe TRBD2 (6 bases). CDR1 and CDR2 (germline): GTSNPN, SVGIG (reference sequence). V dropped 8 bases and J dropped 8 bases, with 19 bases sitting between them. The CDR3 loop spans 13 amino acids. CDR3 in amino acids: CAGRDGPGDEQFF. CDR3 DNA: TGTGCCGGAAGGGACGGACCGGGGGATGAGCAGTTCTTC.

The chain links TRBV9 to TRBJ2-7; D is unclear. V lost 1 base, J lost 2 bases, and 10 bases lay in between. This CDR3 comprises 14 residues. The germline gives CDR1 SGDLS, CDR2 YYNGEE. CDR3 nucleotides: TGTGCCAGCAGCGTAAGCATGGGCGCCTACGAGCAGTACTTC. Its protein is CASSVSMGAYEQYF.

The chain couples TRBV28 to TRBJ2-4; D gene unclear. The germline V gene encodes CDR1 MDHEN and CDR2 SYDVKM. The ends were cut back, 1 base at V and 9 bases at J, with 10 bases in the middle. CDR3 size: 13 residues. CDR3 amino acids: CASSLSQTGIQYF. For the CDR3, the DNA is TGTGCCAGCAGTTTATCCCAAACGGGCATTCAGTACTTC.

The J gene is TRBJ2-1, the V gene TRBV5-5, with 8 positions matching TRBD1. In germline, CDR1 is SGHKS, CDR2 YYEKEE (reference sequence). Trimming at V came to 1 base and at J to 4 bases, leaving 7 bases not matched to a gene. This CDR3 has 16 amino acids. CDR3 loop: CASSLWGTGDYNEQFF. The CDR3 DNA follows: TGTGCCAGCAGCTTGTGGGGGACAGGAGATTACAATGAGCAGTTCTTC.

The chain uses TRBV7-2 and TRBJ2-1; D is ambiguous. Germline CDR1 SGHTA, CDR2 FQGNSA. Trimming stripped 0 bases from V and 0 bases from J, with 9 bases between. The CDR3 extends over 16 amino acids. The CDR3 here is CASSLAHGGSYNEQFF. CDR3 DNA: TGTGCCAGCAGCTTAGCGCACGGCGGCTCCTACAATGAGCAGTTCTTC. The whole variable domain, remainder taken from reference TRBV7-2 and TRBJ2-1, is GAGVSQSPSNKVTEKGKDVELRCDPISGHTALYWYRQSLGQGLEFLIYFQGNSAPDKSGLPSDRFSAERTGGSVSTLTIQRTQQEDSAVYLCASSLAHGGSYNEQFFGPGTRLTVL.

The chain recombines TRBV20-1 with TRBJ1-1, with D possibly TRBD1 on 5 matching bases. In germline, CDR1 is DFQATT, CDR2 SNEGSKA (reference sequence). The V end was cut by 6 bases, the J end by 0 bases, with 5 bases between. CDR3 length equals 11 residues. CDR3 nucleotides: TGCAGTGCCAGGGTGAACACTGAAGCTTTCTTT. The encoded protein is CSARVNTEAFF.

The chain uses TRBV11-3 and TRBJ2-1; 8 bases line up with TRBD2. From germline, CDR1 is SGHNT and CDR2 YENEEA. The trim removed 1 base at V and 3 bases at J, leaving 5 bases unmatched. CDR3 length equals 16 residues. This CDR3 reads CASSLGGAGGYNEQFF. DNA for the CDR3: TGTGCCAGCAGCTTAGGGGGTGCGGGAGGCTACAATGAGCAGTTCTTC.

In this sample, this clone turned up once. This rearrangement joins TRBV5-1 to TRBJ1-5; D is unresolved. Trimming stripped 0 bases from V and 6 bases from J, with 13 bases between. The germline gives CDR1 SGHRS, CDR2 YFSETQ. The CDR3 runs 15 residues. CDR3 DNA: TGCGCCAGCAGCTTGGCTCCCGGTGCGGGTCAGCCCCAGCATTTT. Amino acid sequence: CASSLAPGAGQPQHF. Full variable domain (rest looked up from reference TRBV5-1 and TRBJ1-5): KAGVTQTPRYLIKTRGQQVTLSCSPISGHRSVSWYQQTPGQGLQFLFEYFSETQRNKGNFPGRFSGRQFSNSRSEMNVSTLELGDSALYLCASSLAPGAGQPQHFGDGTRLSIL.

As concerns this clone: One end of the junction does not line up with germline, which may come from a read error. The chain uses TRBV12-3 or TRBV12-4 and TRBJ1-1; possible D gene TRBD1, 6 bases. This CDR3 is 11 amino acids long. The CDR3 loop reads CASSLGALGYF. The CDR3, as DNA: TGTGCCAGCAGTCTGGGGGCCCTTGGGTACTTT.

The chain links TRBV6-5 to TRBJ2-7; D remains ambiguous. This CDR3 spans 14 amino acids. V was pared by 6 bases and J by 1 base, with 13 bases between. Germline CDR1 MNHEY, CDR2 SVGAGI. DNA for the CDR3: TGTGCCAGCAGCCCCGTGGGCTATTCCTACGAGCAGTACTTC. Its translation is CASSPVGYSYEQYF.

This clone was found once. This sequence joins TRBV3-1 (or the pseudogene TRBV3-2) and TRBJ2-2, with D tentatively TRBD1 (5 bases). In germline, CDR1 is LGHDT, CDR2 YNNKEL (reference sequence). This CDR3 has 17 amino acids. V was clipped by 4 bases and J by 0 bases, with 15 bases between them. The CDR3 protein is CASSLRSQGPNTGELFF. The CDR3 coding sequence is TGTGCCAGCAGCCTCAGAAGTCAGGGTCCGAACACCGGGGAGCTGTTTTTT.

This clone was seen a few times. The chain is built from TRBV2 and TRBJ1-2; D possibly corresponds to TRBD1 (6 bases). V was shortened by 1 base and J by 7 bases, with 13 bases between the two germline ends. Germline CDR1 SNHLY, CDR2 FYNNEI. The CDR3 sequence is 14 residues long. As DNA, the CDR3 is TGTGCCAGCAGTGAAGGGCAGGGGATGGTTGGCTACACCTTC. Translating it yields CASSEGQGMVGYTF.

The genes are TRBV28 and TRBJ2-3, with 13 bases fitting TRBD2. This CDR3 has 17 amino acids. V shed 5 bases and J 0 bases; nucleotides not matched to a gene: 5. Germline V CDR1 and CDR2: MDHEN, SYDVKM. CDR3 region: CASSIRTSGSSTDTQYF. CDR3 nucleotides: TGTGCCAGCAGTATCCGGACTAGCGGGAGTAGCACAGATACGCAGTATTTT.

The V call is TRBV14, the J call TRBJ2-1; 7 bases are a match to TRBD1. The CDR3 totals 16 residues. Germline V gene lookup returns CDR1 SGHDN and CDR2 FVKESK. Trimming removed 0 bases from V and 2 bases from J; junction bases left unmatched: 4. The CDR3 bases are TGTGCCAGCAGCCAAGATATAACAGGGGCCTACAATGAGCAGTTCTTC. This encodes CASSQDITGAYNEQFF.

The V and J genes are TRBV28 and TRBJ2-7, with D hard to call. The germline V gene has CDR1 MDHEN and CDR2 SYDVKM. Trimming took 5 bases from V and 5 from J, leaving 10 bases between them. This CDR3 has 12 amino acids. The CDR3 region is CASSTTSHEQYF. The CDR3 coding sequence is TGTGCCAGCAGTACCACTTCCCACGAGCAGTACTTC. Drawing the rest from reference TRBV28 and TRBJ2-7, the complete variable domain is DVKVTQSSRYLVKRTGEKVFLECVQDMDHENMFWYRQDPGLGLRLIYFSYDVKMKEKGDIPEGYSVSREKKERFSLILESASTNQTSMYLCASSTTSHEQYFGPGTRLTVT.

The chain recombines TRBV19 with TRBJ2-5; the D gene is possibly TRBD2 (6 bases). V dropped 4 bases and J dropped 1 base, with 10 bases sitting between them. Germline assignment: CDR1 LNHDA and CDR2 SQIVND (reference sequence). The length of the CDR3 is 14 residues. The CDR3 DNA reads TGTGCCAGTAGTAGCCGGGACTTCCAAGAGACCCAGTACTTC. This codes for CASSSRDFQETQYF. The full variable domain, its missing parts supplied by reference TRBV19 and TRBJ2-5, is DGGITQSPKYLFRKEGQNVTLSCEQNLNHDAMYWYRQDPGQGLRLIYYSQIVNDFQKGDIAEGYSVSREKKESFPLTVTSAQKNPTAFYLCASSSRDFQETQYFGPGTRLLVL.

V is TRBV28 and J is TRBJ1-1; no clear D. V was shortened by 10 bases and J by 0 bases, with 18 bases between the two germline ends. Germline loops: CDR1 MDHEN, CDR2 SYDVKM. The CDR3 sequence is 15 residues long. This chain's CDR3 is CATSPPSRMNTEAFF. The DNA for the CDR3 is TGTGCCACTTCCCCCCCCTCCAGAATGAACACTGAAGCTTTCTTT.

This clone was observed a few times. V gene TRBV6-4 combines with J gene TRBJ2-2, with 11 bases identical to TRBD2. The trim removed 6 bases at V and 3 bases at J, leaving 6 bases unmatched. The CDR3 is made up of 16 amino acids. CDR1 and CDR2 from the germline V gene are MRHNA and SNTAGT. CDR3 loop: CASSATSGRHTGELFF. DNA for the CDR3: TGTGCCAGCAGCGCTACTAGCGGGAGACACACCGGGGAGCTGTTTTTT.